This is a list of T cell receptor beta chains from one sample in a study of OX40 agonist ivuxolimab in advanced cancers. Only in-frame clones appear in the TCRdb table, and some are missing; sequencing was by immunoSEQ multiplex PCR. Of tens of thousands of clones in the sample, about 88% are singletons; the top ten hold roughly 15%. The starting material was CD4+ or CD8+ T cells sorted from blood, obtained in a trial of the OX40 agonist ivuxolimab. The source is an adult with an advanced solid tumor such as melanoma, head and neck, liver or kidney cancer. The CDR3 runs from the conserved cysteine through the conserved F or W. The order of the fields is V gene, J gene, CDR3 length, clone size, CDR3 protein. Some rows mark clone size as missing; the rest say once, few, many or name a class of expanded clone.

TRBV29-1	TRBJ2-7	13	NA	CSVDLGSLYEQYF
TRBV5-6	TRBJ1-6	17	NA	CASSRQTDRSYNSPLHF
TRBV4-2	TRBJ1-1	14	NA	CASSPRTGETEAFF
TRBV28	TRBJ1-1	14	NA	CTHSQGGLSTEAFF
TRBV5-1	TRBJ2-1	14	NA	CASRAGEYVNEQFF
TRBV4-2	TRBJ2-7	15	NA	CASSQNSRATYEQYF
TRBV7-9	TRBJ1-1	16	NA	CASSLTGGRKNTEAFF
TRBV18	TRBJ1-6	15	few	CASSPLQTDNSPLHF
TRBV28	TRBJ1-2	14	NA	CASTSSDRGYGYTF
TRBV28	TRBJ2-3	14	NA	CASSTAGGTDTQYF
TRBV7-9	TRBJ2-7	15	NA	CASSDLAGISYEQYF
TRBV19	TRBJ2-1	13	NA	CASTWSGGEEQFF
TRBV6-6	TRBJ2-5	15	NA	CASSPDRGGRETQYF